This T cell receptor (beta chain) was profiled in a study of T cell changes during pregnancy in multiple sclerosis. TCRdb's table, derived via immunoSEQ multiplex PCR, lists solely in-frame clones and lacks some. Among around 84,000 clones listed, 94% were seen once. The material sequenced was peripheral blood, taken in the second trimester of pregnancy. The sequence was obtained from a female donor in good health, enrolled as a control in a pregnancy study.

This CDR3 is CSVSRSRNNEQFF. CDR3 DNA sequence: TGCAGCGTTTCGAGATCTCGAAACAATGAGCAGTTCTTC. The chain recombines TRBV29-1 with TRBJ2-1, with D unclear. The CDR3 has 13 amino acids. V lost 5 bases, J lost 5 bases, and 13 bases lay in between. Looked up from germline, CDR1 is SQVTM and CDR2 is ANQGSEA.